The 28 T cell receptor beta chains below were found in one sample sequenced in a study of CD8 T cells in ankylosing spondylitis. Findings and caveats of the study: Ankylosing spondylitis blood appeared to be characterized by a TCR beta motif of roughly eight highly homologous variants.

TCRdb reprocessed the 5' RACE reads with MiXCR, giving one entry per CDR3 protein. The sample holds a few hundred thousand distinct CDR3 sequences, more than 20% seen once. For these TCRs, the target antigens are not known. The sample taken for sequencing was blood, either unsorted or a sorted T cell fraction (not recorded which). Receptors were obtained from a male donor with ankylosing spondylitis.

The chain has TRBV25-1 and TRBJ1-3; 10 nucleotides line up with TRBD1. V was pared by 2 bases and J by 7 bases, with 14 bases of the junction left unmatched. Germline lookup yields CDR1 MGHDK and CDR2 SYGVNS. CDR3 length: 18 amino acids. Here the CDR3 reads CASSESGGTGEPGNTIYF. Here the CDR3 DNA reads TGTGCCAGCAGTGAAAGCGGGGGGACAGGGGAGCCGGGTAACACCATATATTTT.

This clonotype was detected a few times. This chain connects TRBV20-1 to TRBJ1-2, with D unclear. CDR1 DFQATT and CDR2 SNEGSKA come from the germline V gene (reference sequence). The CDR3 runs to 11 residues. V was cut by 5 bases and J by 3 bases, with 7 bases left in between. The CDR3, as DNA: TGCAGTGCTCGGCGGGACTATGGCTACACCTTC. It translates to CSARRDYGYTF.

This clonotype was seen a few times. The rearrangement joins TRBV5-1 to TRBJ2-2; 7 bases fit TRBD2. Germline assignment: CDR1 SGHRS and CDR2 YFSETQ. This CDR3 has 15 amino acids. V gave up 3 bases and J gave up 6 bases; unmatched junction bases: 8. CDR3 coding DNA: TGCGCCAGCAGCTCTTCGGCGGGAGAGGCCGGGGAGCTGTTTTTT. Translation gives CASSSSAGEAGELFF.

This clonotype was observed a handful of times. The chain employs TRBV10-3 and TRBJ2-1, with D perhaps matching TRBD2 (6 bases). V was cut by 0 bases and J by 10 bases, with 10 bases left in between. The CDR3 totals 13 residues. Germline CDR1 reads ENHRY; CDR2 reads SYGVKD. The CDR3 DNA is TGTGCCATCAGTGAGTCAGGTAGCGGAGAGCAGTTCTTC. This translates into CAISESGSGEQFF.

This chain's CDR3 is CASSTLAGGPVTQYF. The CDR3 DNA is TGTGCCAGCAGTACGCTAGCGGGAGGGCCAGTGACCCAGTACTTC. The chain employs TRBV2 and TRBJ2-5, with 12 positions matching TRBD2. The CDR3 runs 15 residues. With V trimmed by 5 bases and J by 7 bases, 8 bases remained unmatched. CDR1 is SNHLY, CDR2 FYNNEI, per germline.

The CDR3 bases are TGTGCCAGCAGCGTAGCCGGACACCGACAGTCTGGTGAAAAACTGTTTTTT. Amino acid sequence: CASSVAGHRQSGEKLFF. This rearrangement joins TRBV9 to TRBJ1-4; D might be TRBD1 (5 bases). With 0 bases removed from V and 7 bases from J, the gap between germline ends came to 19 bases. CDR1 and CDR2 from the germline V gene are SGDLS and YYNGEE. This CDR3 has 17 amino acids.

This chain's CDR3 is CASSQNQGSSPLHF. CDR3 in DNA: TGCGCCAGCAGCCAGAATCAGGGGTCATCACCCCTCCACTTT. The chain links TRBV4-3 to TRBJ1-6, with D maybe TRBD1 (6 bases). The CDR3 has 14 amino acids. Germline CDR1 LGHNA, CDR2 YSLEER. Trimming stripped 3 bases from V and 10 bases from J, with 13 bases between.

This clonotype was seen only a few times. V usage is TRBV9 and J usage is TRBJ2-5; D remains unclear. Germline CDR1 and CDR2: SGDLS and YYNGEE. Trimming pared 0 bases from V and 0 bases from J, leaving 12 bases between. CDR3 length: 16 amino acids. DNA of the CDR3: TGTGCCAGCAGCGTAGGTGTGGGTTGGTACCAAGAGACCCAGTACTTC. Translated, it gives CASSVGVGWYQETQYF.

About this clonotype: At one boundary the junction diverges from the germline segment, which might be a read error. The chain combines TRBV4-2 with TRBJ2-2; D gene ambiguous. Germline V lookup: CDR1 LGHNA, CDR2 YNFKEQ. CDR3 size: 13 residues. The CDR3 nucleotides read TGTGCCAGCAACCAATATCTTTTCGGGGAGCTGTTTTTT. Its translation is CASNQYLFGELFF.

In this sample, this clonotype turned up a few times. This sequence joins TRBV6-5 and TRBJ2-1; D unclear. Trimming left V 2 bases short and J 4 bases short, with 12 bases between. The CDR3 is 15 amino acids. The germline V gene has CDR1 MNHEY and CDR2 SVGAGI. The CDR3 region has the DNA TGTGCCAGCAGTTACCCCCGGTCGGATTACAATGAGCAGTTCTTC. Its translation is CASSYPRSDYNEQFF.

This clonotype was detected only a few times. The genes are TRBV5-6 and TRBJ1-2, with D unclear. This CDR3 contains 13 residues. Trimming cost V 5 bases and J 4 bases, with 12 bases left between them. Germline CDR1 and CDR2: SGHDT and YYEEEE. The CDR3 DNA sequence: TGTGCCAGCAGTAGCTTGGCGCCCTATGGCTACACCTTC. Protein sequence: CASSSLAPYGYTF.

The rearrangement joins TRBV7-2 to TRBJ2-1, with 13 bases fitting TRBD2. Germline V lookup: CDR1 SGHTA, CDR2 FQGNSA. V was pared by 2 bases and J by 6 bases, with 7 bases of the junction left unmatched. The CDR3 contains 17 residues. Written as DNA, the CDR3 is TGTGCCAGCAGCTTAACCGGGACTAGCGGGGCTCGCAATGAGCAGTTCTTC. Translation gives CASSLTGTSGARNEQFF. The whole variable domain, filled in from reference TRBV7-2 and TRBJ2-1, reads GAGVSQSPSNKVTEKGKDVELRCDPISGHTALYWYRQSLGQGLEFLIYFQGNSAPDKSGLPSDRFSAERTGGSVSTLTIQRTQQEDSAVYLCASSLTGTSGARNEQFFGPGTRLTVL.

The V gene is TRBV15, the J gene TRBJ1-2; D is possibly TRBD1 (6 bases). V was trimmed by 0 bases and J by 4 bases, leaving 12 bases between them. Germline V gene sequence: CDR1 LNHNV, CDR2 YYDKDF (reference sequence). This CDR3 is 15 amino acids long. This chain's CDR3 is CATSRDVGQSYGYTF. The DNA for the CDR3 is TGTGCCACCAGCAGAGATGTCGGACAGAGCTATGGCTACACCTTC. The variable domain in full, completed from reference TRBV15 and TRBJ1-2, reads DAMVIQNPRYQVTQFGKPVTLSCSQTLNHNVMYWYQQKSSQAPKLLFHYYDKDFNNEADTPDNFQSRRPNTSFCFLDIRSPGLGDTAMYLCATSRDVGQSYGYTFGSGTRLTVV.

This clonotype showed up just a few times. This chain uses TRBV5-1 with TRBJ2-5; 8 bases agree with TRBD2. The CDR3 contains 12 residues. Germline V lookup: CDR1 SGHRS, CDR2 YFSETQ. V lost 7 bases and J lost 5; bases outside the gene matches: 4. The CDR3 nucleotides read TGCGCCAGCTCGACTAGCGTGGAGACCCAGTACTTC. Its translation is CASSTSVETQYF.

The genes are TRBV20-1 and TRBJ2-1; 7 nucleotides line up with TRBD2. CDR1 is DFQATT and CDR2 is SNEGSKA in the germline V gene (reference sequence). There are 15 residues in the CDR3. V dropped 5 bases and J dropped 0; count of bases not matched to a gene: 7. The CDR3 spells CSAQLAASSYNEQFF. The CDR3 region has the DNA TGCAGTGCTCAGCTAGCGGCCAGCTCCTACAATGAGCAGTTCTTC.

Only a few counts were recorded for this clonotype. The chain uses TRBV2 and TRBJ2-3, with a tentative D call TRBD2 (6 bases). The CDR3 is 15 residues long. Trimming shortened V by 6 bases and J by 2 bases, and 15 bases separated the two germline ends. Germline V gene data show CDR1 as SNHLY and CDR2 as FYNNEI. The CDR3 loop reads CASSPLATDTDTQYF. CDR3 DNA sequence: TGTGCCAGCAGCCCTCTAGCGACCGACACAGATACGCAGTATTTT.

In its sample, this clonotype was seen a few times. The DNA for the CDR3 is TGTGCCAGCAGCCAGCGGGAGGGCCGGTGGAACAATGAGCAGTTCTTC. This sequence encodes CASSQREGRWNNEQFF. The chain carries TRBV28 and TRBJ2-1, with 10 positions matching TRBD2. The CDR3 covers 16 residues. V trimming: 6 bases; J trimming: 5 bases; junction bases outside the gene matches: 10. Germline CDR1 reads MDHEN; CDR2 reads SYDVKM.

The V and J genes are TRBV11-2 and TRBJ2-5; maybe TRBD1 (7 bases). The CDR3 length is 17 residues. Deletions cut 4 bases from V and 5 bases from J, with 23 bases between. The germline CDR1 and CDR2 sequences are SGHAT and FQNNGV. The CDR3 nucleotides are TGTGCCAGCAGCTCCAGGGGGGCTGTAATTCCGGTGGAGACCCAGTACTTC. Translating gives CASSSRGAVIPVETQYF. The full variable domain, rest sourced from reference TRBV11-2 and TRBJ2-5, is EAGVAQSPRYKIIEKRQSVAFWCNPISGHATLYWYQQILGQGPKLLIQFQNNGVVDDSQLPKDRFSAERLKGVDSTLKIQPAKLEDSAVYLCASSSRGAVIPVETQYFGPGTRLLVL.

The chain joins TRBV5-1 to TRBJ2-7, with D possibly TRBD2 on 5 matching bases. The CDR3 sequence is 14 residues long. Germline lookup yields CDR1 SGHRS and CDR2 YFSETQ. With 4 bases removed from V and 0 bases from J, the gap between germline ends came to 11 bases. CDR3 nucleotides: TGCGCCAGCAGCGCCCTAGGGAGCTCCTACGAGCAGTACTTC. Translating gives CASSALGSSYEQYF.

The V gene is TRBV11-1, the J gene TRBJ2-1; a possible D gene is TRBD2 (7 bases). The CDR3 has 15 amino acids. From germline, CDR1 is SGHAT and CDR2 FQDESV (reference sequence). The V end was cut by 0 bases, the J end by 9 bases, with 15 bases between. The CDR3 bases are TGTGCCAGCAGCTTAGCGGGGGGGCTAGCGATTGAGCAGTTCTTC. It codes for CASSLAGGLAIEQFF.

This clonotype has more than one count but fewer than ten. The chain employs TRBV6-5 and TRBJ2-2; no firm D call. This CDR3 contains 16 residues. Germline values: CDR1 MNHEY, CDR2 SVGAGI. V was cut by 0 bases and J by 4 bases, with 12 bases left in between. CDR3 in amino acids: CASSYSFQPVTGELFF. Here the CDR3 DNA reads TGTGCCAGCAGTTACTCATTTCAACCGGTCACCGGGGAGCTGTTTTTT.

This clonotype was seen only a few times. V is TRBV28 and J is TRBJ2-1; D is perhaps TRBD1 or TRBD2 (5 bases each). Germline CDR1 and CDR2: MDHEN and SYDVKM. V was trimmed by 6 bases and J by 2 bases, leaving 11 bases between them. This CDR3 region has 14 residues. The CDR3 loop is CASRQSGPYNEQFF. DNA of the CDR3: TGTGCCAGCAGACAATCGGGGCCCTACAATGAGCAGTTCTTC.

This clonotype was counted ten times or more. The chain has TRBV5-1 and TRBJ1-5, with 7 bases lining up with TRBD1. Trimming removed 4 bases from V and 4 bases from J; junction bases left unmatched: 8. Germline values: CDR1 SGHRS, CDR2 YFSETQ. This CDR3 is 15 amino acids long. This chain's CDR3 is CASSIQGQSNQPQHF. The CDR3 DNA follows: TGCGCCAGCAGCATACAGGGACAGTCAAATCAGCCCCAGCATTTT.

J is TRBJ2-7 and V is TRBV28, with 13 bases aligning to TRBD2. The V segment lost 7 bases and the J segment 0 bases; nucleotides outside the gene matches: 12. Per germline, CDR1 MDHEN and CDR2 SYDVKM. This CDR3 is 18 amino acids long. The CDR3, as DNA: TGTGCCAGCATCTCAGGGGGGGGACTAGCGGGATTCTCCTACGAGCAGTACTTC. It specifies CASISGGGLAGFSYEQYF.

There are a few counts of this clonotype. This chain joins TRBV29-1 and TRBJ1-2, with D possibly being TRBD1 (6 bases). Trimming shortened V by 4 bases and J by 7 bases, and 19 bases separated the two germline ends. Germline CDR1 reads SQVTM; CDR2 reads ANQGSEA. The length of the CDR3 is 14 residues. This chain's CDR3 is CSVGGGGISGGYTF. The CDR3 nucleotides are TGCAGCGTTGGTGGAGGGGGGATATCAGGTGGCTACACCTTC.

The rearrangement uses TRBV27 and TRBJ2-7; D is possibly TRBD1 (6 bases). V was trimmed by 2 bases and J by 6 bases, leaving 14 bases between them. The CDR3 totals 14 residues. Germline V lookup: CDR1 MNHEY, CDR2 SMNVEV (reference sequence). CDR3 coding DNA: TGTGCCAGCAGTTTACGTCAGGGGCTAGGCGAGCAGTACTTC. Residues: CASSLRQGLGEQYF.

A few counts support this clonotype. J is TRBJ2-3 and V is TRBV15; D ambiguous. The V end was cut by 5 bases, the J end by 2 bases, with 14 bases between. Per the germline V gene, CDR1 is LNHNV and CDR2 is YYDKDF (reference sequence). This CDR3 contains 15 residues. CDR3 residues: CATSDDLGFTDTQYF. CDR3 sequence (DNA): TGTGCCACCAGCGATGACCTGGGATTCACAGATACGCAGTATTTT. Full variable domain (outside the CDR3, taken from reference TRBV15 and TRBJ2-3): DAMVIQNPRYQVTQFGKPVTLSCSQTLNHNVMYWYQQKSSQAPKLLFHYYDKDFNNEADTPDNFQSRRPNTSFCFLDIRSPGLGDTAMYLCATSDDLGFTDTQYFGPGTRLTVL.

This clonotype was counted only a few times. J is TRBJ2-5 and V is TRBV7-9, with TRBD1 matching over 9 bases. CDR1 is SEHNR, CDR2 FQNEAQ, per germline (reference sequence). With 4 bases clipped from V and 4 bases from J, the junction kept 4 bases outside the gene matches. CDR3 length equals 14 residues. CDR3 coding DNA: TGTGCCAGCAGCTCAACAGGGGGCAGAGAGACCCAGTACTTC. This sequence encodes CASSSTGGRETQYF.